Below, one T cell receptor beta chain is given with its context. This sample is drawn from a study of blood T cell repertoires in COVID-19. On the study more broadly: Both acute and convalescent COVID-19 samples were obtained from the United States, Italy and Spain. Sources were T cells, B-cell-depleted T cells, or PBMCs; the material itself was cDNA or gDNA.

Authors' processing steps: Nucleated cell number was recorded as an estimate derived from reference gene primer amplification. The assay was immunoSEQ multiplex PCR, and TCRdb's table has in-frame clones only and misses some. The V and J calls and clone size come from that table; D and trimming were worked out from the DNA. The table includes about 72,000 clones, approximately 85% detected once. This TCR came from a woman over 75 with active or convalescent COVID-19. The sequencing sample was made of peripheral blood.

The CDR3: CASRPGTGFYGYTF. CDR3 DNA sequence: TGTGCCAGCAGACCGGGGACAGGGTTCTATGGCTACACCTTC. This chain links TRBV5-8 with TRBJ1-2; 9 positions agree with TRBD1. The CDR3 extends over 14 amino acids. The germline V gene has CDR1 SGHTS and CDR2 YDEGEE. V trimming: 5 bases; J trimming: 4 bases; junction bases outside the gene matches: 6.